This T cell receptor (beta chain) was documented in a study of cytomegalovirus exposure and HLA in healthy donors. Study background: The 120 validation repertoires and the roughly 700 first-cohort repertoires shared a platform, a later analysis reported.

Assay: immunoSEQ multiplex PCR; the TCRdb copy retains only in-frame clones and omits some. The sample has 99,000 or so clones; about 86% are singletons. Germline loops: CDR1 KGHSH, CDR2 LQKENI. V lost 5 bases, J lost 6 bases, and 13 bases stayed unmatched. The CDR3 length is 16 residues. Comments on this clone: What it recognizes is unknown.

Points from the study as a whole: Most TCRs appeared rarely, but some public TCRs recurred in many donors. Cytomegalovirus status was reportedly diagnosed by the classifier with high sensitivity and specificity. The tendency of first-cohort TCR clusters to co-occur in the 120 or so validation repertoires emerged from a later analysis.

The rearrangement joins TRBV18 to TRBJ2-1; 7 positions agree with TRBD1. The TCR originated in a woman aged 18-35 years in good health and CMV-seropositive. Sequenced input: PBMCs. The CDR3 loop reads CASSARDRVLINEQFF. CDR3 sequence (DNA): TGTGCCAGCTCAGCTCGGGACAGAGTTTTGATCAATGAGCAGTTCTTC.